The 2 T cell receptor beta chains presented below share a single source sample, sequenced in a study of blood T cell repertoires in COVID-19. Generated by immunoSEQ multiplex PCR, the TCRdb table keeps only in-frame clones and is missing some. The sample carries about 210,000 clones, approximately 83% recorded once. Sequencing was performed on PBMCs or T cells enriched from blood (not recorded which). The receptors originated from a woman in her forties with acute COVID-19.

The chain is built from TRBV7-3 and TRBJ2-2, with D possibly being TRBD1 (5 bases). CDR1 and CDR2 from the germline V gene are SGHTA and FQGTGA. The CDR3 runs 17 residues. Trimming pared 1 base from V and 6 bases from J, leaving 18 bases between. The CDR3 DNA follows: TGTGCCAGCAGCTTAATGCCAGGGCTTAGTACGGCCGGGGAGCTGTTTTTT. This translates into CASSLMPGLSTAGELFF. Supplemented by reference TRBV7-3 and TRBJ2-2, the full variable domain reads GAGVSQTPSNKVTEKGKYVELRCDPISGHTALYWYRQSLGQGPEFLIYFQGTGAADDSGLPNDRFFAVRPEGSVSTLKIQRTERGDSAVYLCASSLMPGLSTAGELFFGEGSRLTVL.

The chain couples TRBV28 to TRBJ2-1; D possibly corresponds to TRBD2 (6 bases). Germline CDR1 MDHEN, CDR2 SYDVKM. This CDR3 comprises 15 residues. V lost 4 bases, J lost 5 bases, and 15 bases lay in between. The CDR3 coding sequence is TGTGCCAGCAGTTCTTATGGGGAGGCCCACAATGAGCAGTTCTTC. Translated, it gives CASSSYGEAHNEQFF.